This T cell receptor (beta chain) was documented in a study of cytomegalovirus exposure and HLA in healthy donors. With 60 Vbeta and 13 Jbeta primers, the PCR was carried out. Assay used: immunoSEQ multiplex PCR; TCRdb lists only in-frame clones, some missing. This sample carries approximately 210,000 clones, with over 0.75% going to the ten biggest clones. This receptor was obtained from a woman under 40 in good health and CMV-seropositive. Material for sequencing was PBMCs.

The CDR3 DNA is TGTGCCAGCAGCTTAGGATCGACAGGGGTGGAAAAACTGTTTTTT. Protein: CASSLGSTGVEKLFF. V is TRBV7-9 and J is TRBJ1-4, with 8 bases fitting TRBD1. Germline V CDR1 and CDR2: SEHNR, FQNEAQ (reference sequence). Losses at the gene ends were 1 base for V and 8 bases for J; bases not matched to a gene: 6. The CDR3 spans 15 residues.